Below are 3 T cell receptor beta chains sequenced from a single sample in a study of T cell repertoires in aging, cancer and after chemotherapy. A mixed TRB-A/B primer pool amplified rearranged TRB by multiplex touch-down PCR. Each CDR3 protein gets one entry after TCRdb re-called the multiplex PCR reads with MiXCR. The table includes roughly 9,000 distinct CDR3 sequences, 35% to 45% detected once. Amplification of TCR beta used genomic DNA extracted from peripheral blood. Sequenced input: blood. The receptor source for this set is a human donor with a solid tumor.

The chain couples TRBV27 to TRBJ1-2; the D is unclear. This CDR3 spans 14 amino acids. Trimming removed 0 bases at V and 3 bases at J, with 8 bases between. The germline V gene has CDR1 MNHEY and CDR2 SMNVEV (reference sequence). This CDR3 reads CASSLSLSDYGYTF. The CDR3 DNA follows: TGTGCCAGCAGTTTATCGCTATCCGACTATGGCTACACCTTC.

This chain uses TRBV19 with TRBJ1-2; tentative D call: TRBD1 (5 bases). V was trimmed by 6 bases and J by 3 bases, leaving 17 bases between them. The CDR3 is 15 residues long. Germline V gene sequence: CDR1 LNHDA, CDR2 SQIVND (reference sequence). The chain's CDR3 is CASRNAGTSDYGYTF. The CDR3 nucleotides read TGTGCCAGTAGAAATGCCGGGACGTCCGACTATGGCTACACCTTC.

By sample share, this clonotype is medium-sized. V is TRBV11-3 and J is TRBJ1-6, with D uncertain. The CDR3 spans 15 residues. The V and J ends lost 3 bases and 3 bases respectively, with 9 bases between them. Per the germline V gene, CDR1 is SGHNT and CDR2 is YENEEA. CDR3 residues: CASSFGGDYNSPLHF. The CDR3 nucleotides are TGTGCCAGCAGCTTTGGAGGAGACTATAATTCACCCCTCCACTTT. The full variable domain, with the rest looked up from reference TRBV11-3 and TRBJ1-6, is EAGVVQSPRYKIIEKKQPVAFWCNPISGHNTLYWYLQNLGQGPELLIRYENEEAVDDSQLPKDRFSAERLKGVDSTLKIQPAELGDSAVYLCASSFGGDYNSPLHFGNGTRLTVT.